This passage covers 30 T cell receptor beta chains from one sample sequenced in a study of blood T cell repertoires in COVID-19. The data were produced by immunoSEQ multiplex PCR, yet TCRdb's version contains in-frame clones alone and is incomplete. The sample has 100,000 to 120,000 clones; approximately 84% are singletons. The source material was peripheral blood. These receptors were obtained from a man aged 45 to 65 with acute or convalescent COVID-19.

The chain recombines TRBV11-2 with TRBJ2-3; D is uncertain. The ends were cut back, 2 bases at V and 0 bases at J, with 6 bases in the middle. The CDR3 runs 14 residues. Germline V gene sequence: CDR1 SGHAT, CDR2 FQNNGV. The CDR3 sequence is CASSLSDSTDTQYF. The CDR3 bases are TGTGCCAGCAGCTTAAGCGATAGCACAGATACGCAGTATTTT.

This clone was seen only a few times. The chain employs TRBV10-1 and TRBJ1-5, with D unclear. The CDR3 has 14 residues. Germline V gives CDR1 WNHNN, CDR2 SYGVQD (reference sequence). V shed 6 bases and J shed 7 bases, with 16 bases lying between them. This chain's CDR3 is CASSDKVGGQPQHF. Written as DNA, the CDR3 is TGCGCCAGCAGCGATAAGGTCGGCGGGCAGCCCCAGCATTTT.

This clone was found once. The chain combines TRBV5-5 with TRBJ1-3, with a tentative D call TRBD1 (6 bases). The CDR3 loop spans 19 amino acids. Deletions cut 2 bases from V and 0 bases from J, with 21 bases between. CDR1 and CDR2 (germline): SGHKS, YYEKEE (reference sequence). The CDR3, as DNA: TGTGCCAGCAGCTTTGATCTGCGGGGGGCTAGGGGCTCTGGAAACACCATATATTTT. Amino acid sequence: CASSFDLRGARGSGNTIYF.

The rearrangement links TRBV2 to TRBJ2-3; D is possibly TRBD2 (6 bases). The germline gives CDR1 SNHLY, CDR2 FYNNEI. The germline V and J ends were trimmed by 6 bases and 14 bases, with 12 bases remaining between them. The CDR3 has 10 amino acids. The CDR3 sequence is CASSTRDLYF. CDR3 in DNA: TGTGCCAGCAGCACCCGGGACTTGTATTTT.

The chain joins TRBV7-2 to TRBJ1-6; 7 bases are shared with TRBD1. The CDR3 has 14 residues. After removal of 8 bases from V and 4 bases from J, the junction contained 5 bases not matched to a gene. Germline loops: CDR1 SGHTA, CDR2 FQGNSA. In DNA, the CDR3 is TGTGCCAGCCGCCCGGGACAGTATAATTCACCCCTCCACTTT. Amino acids: CASRPGQYNSPLHF.

This sequence joins TRBV27 and TRBJ1-2, with a possible D match to TRBD1 (5 bases). V shed 3 bases and J shed 8 bases, with 13 bases lying between them. Looked up from germline, CDR1 is MNHEY and CDR2 is SMNVEV (reference sequence). CDR3 length: 13 amino acids. As DNA, the CDR3 is TGTGCCAGCAGTTTTTCAGGGATTGAGGGCTACACCTTC. Amino acids: CASSFSGIEGYTF.

This chain uses TRBV6-1 with TRBJ2-2, with 9 bases identical to TRBD1. This CDR3 comprises 18 residues. CDR1 and CDR2 from the germline V gene are MNHNS and SASEGT. V shed 4 bases, J shed 0 bases, and the junction held 9 bases outside the gene matches. The CDR3 region has the DNA TGTGCCAGCAGTGTTTCAGGGACAGGGCCCGCGAACACCGGGGAGCTGTTTTTT. This encodes CASSVSGTGPANTGELFF.

The chain recombines TRBV10-3 with TRBJ1-2, with 7 bases that match TRBD1. Germline trimming cut 4 bases from V and 4 bases from J; bases unmatched to any gene: 3. CDR3 size: 13 residues. Germline V gene sequence: CDR1 ENHRY, CDR2 SYGVKD. This CDR3 is CAISGQGTYGYTF. As DNA, the CDR3 is TGTGCCATCAGTGGACAGGGCACCTATGGCTACACCTTC.

The chain uses TRBV2 and TRBJ1-2; no clear D gene. Germline assignment: CDR1 SNHLY and CDR2 FYNNEI. The CDR3 sequence is 12 residues long. Trimming cost V 6 bases and J 4 bases, with 9 bases left between them. The CDR3: CASRTAVYGYTF. The CDR3 nucleotides read TGTGCCAGCAGGACGGCGGTCTATGGCTACACCTTC. The entire variable domain, with the rest obtained from reference TRBV2 and TRBJ1-2, is as follows: EPEVTQTPSHQVTQMGQEVILRCVPISNHLYFYWYRQILGQKVEFLVSFYNNEISEKSEIFDDQFSVERPDGSNFTLKIRSTKLEDSAMYFCASRTAVYGYTFGSGTRLTVV.

J is TRBJ2-3 and V is TRBV7-2; D call uncertain. V dropped 10 bases and J dropped 4 bases, with 9 bases sitting between them. Germline V gene sequence: CDR1 SGHTA, CDR2 FQGNSA. The CDR3 covers 11 residues. In nucleotides, the CDR3 is TGTGCCAACAGAGCCTCAGATACGCAGTATTTT. Protein: CANRASDTQYF. Filled out from reference TRBV7-2 and TRBJ2-3, the complete variable domain reads GAGVSQSPSNKVTEKGKDVELRCDPISGHTALYWYRQSLGQGLEFLIYFQGNSAPDKSGLPSDRFSAERTGGSVSTLTIQRTQQEDSAVYLCANRASDTQYFGPGTRLTVL.

A few counts support this clone. The V call is TRBV25-1, the J call TRBJ1-5; TRBD1 matches 8 bases. The ends lost 6 bases at V and 6 bases at J; junction bases unmatched: 13. This CDR3 is built from 16 residues. The V gene's germline CDR1 is MGHDK and CDR2 SYGVNS. Here the CDR3 DNA reads TGTGCCAGCAGCGCAGGGGGCGCGATGCTTGGTCAGCCCCAGCATTTT. Amino acid sequence: CASSAGGAMLGQPQHF.

This chain uses TRBV9 with TRBJ1-1; the match to TRBD1 covers 7 bases. Trimming removed 3 bases from V and 1 base from J; junction bases left unmatched: 9. The CDR3 consists of 16 residues. Germline V gene data show CDR1 as SGDLS and CDR2 as YYNGEE. This CDR3 reads CASSASLGQANTEAFF. The DNA for the CDR3 is TGTGCCAGCAGCGCCTCTCTCGGACAGGCGAACACTGAAGCTTTCTTT. Supplemented by reference TRBV9 and TRBJ1-1, the full variable domain reads DSGVTQTPKHLITATGQRVTLRCSPRSGDLSVYWYQQSLDQGLQFLIQYYNGEERAKGNILERFSAQQFPDLHSELNLSSLELGDSALYFCASSASLGQANTEAFFGQGTRLTVV.

The gene calls are TRBV9 and TRBJ1-6, with D tentatively TRBD1 (5 bases). This CDR3 is 17 amino acids long. The germline CDR1 and CDR2 sequences are SGDLS and YYNGEE. V gave up 2 bases and J gave up 0 bases, with 12 bases separating them. CDR3 in amino acids: CASSVGQTSSYNSPLHF. The CDR3 nucleotides read TGTGCCAGCAGCGTCGGACAAACGAGCTCCTATAATTCACCCCTCCACTTT.

This chain connects TRBV29-1 to TRBJ2-2; TRBD1 matches 7 bases. This CDR3 comprises 15 residues. The V and J ends lost 3 bases and 6 bases, in that order; junction bases with no gene match: 10. Germline V gene data show CDR1 as SQVTM and CDR2 as ANQGSEA. The DNA of the CDR3 is TGCAGCGTTGACGGGAAGGCACAGGGGCCCGGGGAGCTGTTTTTT. Encoded protein: CSVDGKAQGPGELFF.

The V gene is TRBV5-5, the J gene TRBJ1-2; D gene uncertain. Trimming left V 3 bases short and J 0 bases short, with 15 bases between. The CDR3 sequence is 16 residues long. Germline CDR1 SGHKS, CDR2 YYEKEE (reference sequence). The CDR3 spells CASSSTLRDPNYGYTF. DNA of the CDR3: TGTGCCAGCAGCTCCACCCTCCGGGATCCTAACTATGGCTACACCTTC. The whole variable domain, filled in from reference TRBV5-5 and TRBJ1-2, reads DAGVTQSPTHLIKTRGQQVTLRCSPISGHKSVSWYQQVLGQGPQFIFQYYEKEERGRGNFPDRFSARQFPNYSSELNVNALLLGDSALYLCASSSTLRDPNYGYTFGSGTRLTVV.

This chain joins TRBV5-6 and TRBJ1-1; TRBD1 matches 7 bases. Germline CDR1 reads SGHDT; CDR2 reads YYEEEE. CDR3 length: 16 amino acids. The V segment lost 6 bases and the J segment 0 bases; nucleotides outside the gene matches: 11. The chain's CDR3 is CASTTGAGGLNTEAFF. As DNA, the CDR3 is TGTGCCAGCACCACTGGGGCAGGGGGATTGAACACTGAAGCTTTCTTT.

There are a few counts of this clone. The genes are TRBV6-1 and TRBJ2-1; 7 positions agree with TRBD1. Germline V gives CDR1 MNHNS, CDR2 SASEGT. This CDR3 is 12 amino acids long. J lost 12 bases, V lost 3 bases, and 5 bases had no gene match. The CDR3 reads CASSDPTGRQFF. As DNA, the CDR3 is TGTGCCAGCAGTGACCCGACAGGGAGGCAGTTCTTC.

The chain uses TRBV11-2 and TRBJ1-3; D gene ambiguous. The CDR3 totals 15 residues. The V and J ends lost 1 base and 1 base respectively, with 8 bases between them. The V gene's germline CDR1 is SGHAT and CDR2 FQNNGV. The CDR3, as DNA: TGTGCCAGCAGCTTAGTAACGGGGTCTGGAAACACCATATATTTT. Its protein is CASSLVTGSGNTIYF.

This chain connects TRBV19 to TRBJ2-4; perhaps TRBD1 as D (6 bases). The V gene's germline CDR1 is LNHDA and CDR2 SQIVND (reference sequence). CDR3 length equals 14 residues. V lost 5 bases and J 6 bases, leaving 14 bases between the germline ends. The CDR3 region is CASSAGQLTNIQYF. CDR3 sequence (DNA): TGTGCCAGTAGTGCAGGACAGCTTACAAACATTCAGTACTTC.

The chain employs TRBV6-1 and TRBJ1-5; D is unclear. The CDR3 spans 14 residues. Germline V gene data show CDR1 as MNHNS and CDR2 as SASEGT. Trimming pared 7 bases from V and 4 bases from J, leaving 14 bases between. The CDR3 nucleotides read TGTGCCAGCACCTCACGGGTGAAGAATCAGCCCCAGCATTTT. Translated: CASTSRVKNQPQHF.

The chain carries TRBV29-1 and TRBJ1-1; D gene uncertain. This CDR3 comprises 12 residues. The germline gives CDR1 SQVTM, CDR2 ANQGSEA. The V end was cut by 3 bases, the J end by 4 bases, with 9 bases between. CDR3: CSVDRGSTEAFF. The CDR3 nucleotides are TGCAGCGTTGACCGGGGTAGCACTGAAGCTTTCTTT.

The rearrangement joins TRBV30 to TRBJ2-7; 10 positions agree with TRBD1. The CDR3 is made up of 14 amino acids. Germline V gene sequence: CDR1 GTSNPN, CDR2 SVGIG (reference sequence). J lost 7 bases, V lost 1 base, and 7 bases had no gene match. CDR3 sequence: CAWSGAGQGVEQYF. The CDR3 nucleotides read TGTGCCTGGAGTGGGGCCGGACAGGGGGTTGAGCAGTACTTC.

V and J are TRBV24-1 and TRBJ1-5; 7 nucleotides align to TRBD1. This CDR3 is 17 amino acids long. Germline values: CDR1 KGHDR, CDR2 SFDVKD. Trimming cost V 3 bases and J 2 bases; bases outside gene matches: 9. The CDR3 DNA sequence: TGTGCCACCAGTGATACCGCGACAGGGAGACGCAATCAGCCCCAGCATTTT. This sequence encodes CATSDTATGRRNQPQHF.

As DNA, the CDR3 is TGTGCCAGCAGCCAGGACAGGGGCTATAATTCACCCCTCCACTTT. This sequence encodes CASSQDRGYNSPLHF. V usage is TRBV3-1 (or the pseudogene TRBV3-2) and J usage is TRBJ1-6; TRBD1 matches at 9 bases. This CDR3 comprises 15 residues. V trimming: 3 bases; J trimming: 3 bases; junction bases outside the gene matches: 0. The V gene's germline CDR1 is LGHDT and CDR2 YNNKEL (reference sequence).

The chain joins TRBV28 to TRBJ1-6; possibly TRBD1 for D (6 bases). The CDR3 is 14 residues long. V lost 7 bases and J 4 bases, leaving 11 bases between the germline ends. Germline V gene lookup returns CDR1 MDHEN and CDR2 SYDVKM. The CDR3 spells CASKGGSYNSPLHF. Written as DNA, the CDR3 is TGTGCCAGCAAAGGGGGTAGTTATAATTCACCCCTCCACTTT.

The V call is TRBV28, the J call TRBJ2-1; 8 nucleotides agree with TRBD2. CDR1 and CDR2 from the germline V gene are MDHEN and SYDVKM. V lost 4 bases and J lost 5; bases outside the gene matches: 1. The length of the CDR3 is 13 residues. This CDR3 is CASSSGGNNEQFF. The CDR3, as DNA: TGTGCCAGCAGTTCGGGGGGGAACAATGAGCAGTTCTTC.

The gene calls are TRBV3-1 (or the pseudogene TRBV3-2) and TRBJ2-3; 8 bases align to TRBD2. Trimming cost V 3 bases and J 6 bases; bases outside gene matches: 5. The germline V gene has CDR1 LGHDT and CDR2 YNNKEL (reference sequence). This CDR3 has 14 residues. As DNA, the CDR3 is TGTGCCAGCAGCCACAGCGGGGGAGGTGATACGCAGTATTTT. Amino acids: CASSHSGGGDTQYF.

The chain employs TRBV6-1 and TRBJ1-6; D is uncertain. Between the trimmed V and J ends, which lost 1 base and 7 bases, there was a span of 8 bases. CDR3 size: 14 residues. Germline-derived CDR1 and CDR2 are MNHNS and SASEGT. DNA of the CDR3: TGTGCCAGCAGTGAAGGACTGACGAATTCACCCCTCCACTTT. This gives the protein CASSEGLTNSPLHF.

There are a few counts of this clone. The rearrangement uses TRBV7-9 and TRBJ2-3; D might be TRBD1 (6 bases). The CDR3 has 13 amino acids. Looked up from germline, CDR1 is SEHNR and CDR2 is FQNEAQ (reference sequence). Trimming removed 5 bases at V and 4 bases at J, with 10 bases between. This chain's CDR3 is CASSPRTADTQYF. CDR3 DNA sequence: TGTGCCAGCAGCCCCCGGACAGCAGATACGCAGTATTTT.

CDR3 sequence: CASSLASGTGGSEQYF. CDR3 sequence (DNA): TGTGCCAGCAGCTTAGCTTCCGGGACAGGGGGCTCCGAGCAGTACTTC. This chain links TRBV4-2 with TRBJ2-7; TRBD1 agrees at 12 bases. The CDR3 consists of 16 residues. Germline V lookup: CDR1 LGHNA, CDR2 YNFKEQ. V gave up 5 bases and J gave up 6 bases; unmatched junction bases: 11.